The clone carrying this T cell receptor beta chain appeared a few times. Its antigen is not identified. The sample comes from a study of blood T cells in healthy people across ages. Using a J-beta primer mix together with a sample-barcoded 5' primer, a second PCR was run for roughly 7 to 11 cycles. Every sample gave at least 3 million paired-end reads containing CDR3. TCRdb reprocessed the 5' RACE reads with MiXCR, giving one entry per CDR3 protein. The data hold around 1,500,000 distinct CDR3 sequences, with over 25% observed a single time. The V gene's germline CDR1 is SNHLY and CDR2 FYNNEI. This CDR3 contains 12 residues. V was pared by 6 bases and J by 10 bases, with 13 bases between. Study-wide findings and caveats: A roughly linear age-dependent decrease characterized TCR beta diversity per million T cells. Calculation of diversity from one million T cells yielded estimates considered to be underestimates.

Sequencing was carried out using blood. The chain links TRBV2 to TRBJ2-1, with a possible D match to TRBD2 (6 bases). The sequence derives from a woman in her thirties in good health. CDR3 coding DNA: TGTGCCAGCAGGGGACTCACCGGGGAGCAGTTCTTC. Translated, it gives CASRGLTGEQFF.